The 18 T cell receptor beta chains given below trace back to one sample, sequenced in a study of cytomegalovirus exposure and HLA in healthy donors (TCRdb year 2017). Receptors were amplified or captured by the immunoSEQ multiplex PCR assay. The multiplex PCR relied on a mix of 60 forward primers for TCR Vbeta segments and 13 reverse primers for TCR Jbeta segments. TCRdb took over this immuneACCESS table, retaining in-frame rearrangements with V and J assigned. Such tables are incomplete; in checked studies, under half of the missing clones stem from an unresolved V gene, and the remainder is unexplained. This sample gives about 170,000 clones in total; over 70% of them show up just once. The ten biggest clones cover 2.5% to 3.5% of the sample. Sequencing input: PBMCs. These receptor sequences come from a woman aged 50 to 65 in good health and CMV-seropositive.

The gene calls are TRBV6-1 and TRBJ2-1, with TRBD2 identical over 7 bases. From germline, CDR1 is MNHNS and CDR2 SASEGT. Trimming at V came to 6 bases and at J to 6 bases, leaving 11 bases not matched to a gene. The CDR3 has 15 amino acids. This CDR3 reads CASRRSGSGGNEQFF. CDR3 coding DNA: TGTGCCAGCAGGAGGAGCGGGTCGGGGGGCAATGAGCAGTTCTTC.

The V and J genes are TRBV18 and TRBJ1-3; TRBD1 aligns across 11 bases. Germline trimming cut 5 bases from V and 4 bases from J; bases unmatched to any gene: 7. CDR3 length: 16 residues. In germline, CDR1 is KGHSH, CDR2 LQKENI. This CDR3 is CASSTSGQGAGNTIYF. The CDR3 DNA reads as TGTGCCAGCTCAACATCCGGACAGGGGGCAGGAAACACCATATATTTT.

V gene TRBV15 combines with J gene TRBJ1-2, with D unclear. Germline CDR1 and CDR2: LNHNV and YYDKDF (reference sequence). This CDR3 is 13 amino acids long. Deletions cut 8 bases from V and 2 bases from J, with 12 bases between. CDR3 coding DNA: TGTGCCACCGCGGAGTCAGTCAACTATGGCTACACCTTC. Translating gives CATAESVNYGYTF. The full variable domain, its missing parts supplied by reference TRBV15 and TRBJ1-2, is DAMVIQNPRYQVTQFGKPVTLSCSQTLNHNVMYWYQQKSSQAPKLLFHYYDKDFNNEADTPDNFQSRRPNTSFCFLDIRSPGLGDTAMYLCATAESVNYGYTFGSGTRLTVV.

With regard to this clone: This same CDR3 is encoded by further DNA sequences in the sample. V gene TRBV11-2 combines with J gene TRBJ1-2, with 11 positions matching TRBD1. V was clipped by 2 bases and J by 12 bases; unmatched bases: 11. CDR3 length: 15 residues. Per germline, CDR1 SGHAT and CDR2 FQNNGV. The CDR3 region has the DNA TGTGCCAGCAGCTTATTGGGACAGGGGGGTAGGGCAGACACCTTC. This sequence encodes CASSLLGQGGRADTF.

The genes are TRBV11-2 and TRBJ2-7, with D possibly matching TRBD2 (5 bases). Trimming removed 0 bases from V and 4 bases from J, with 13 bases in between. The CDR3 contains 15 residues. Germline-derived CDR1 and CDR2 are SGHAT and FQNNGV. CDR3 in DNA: TGTGCCAGCAGCTTAGATCTCTCAGGACTTTACGAGCAGTACTTC. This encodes CASSLDLSGLYEQYF.

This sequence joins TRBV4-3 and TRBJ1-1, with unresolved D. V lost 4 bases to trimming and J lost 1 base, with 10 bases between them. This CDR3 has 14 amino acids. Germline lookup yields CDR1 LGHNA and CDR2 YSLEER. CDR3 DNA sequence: TGCGCCAGCAGCCTAAGAGGAAGGAACACTGAAGCTTTCTTT. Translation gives CASSLRGRNTEAFF.

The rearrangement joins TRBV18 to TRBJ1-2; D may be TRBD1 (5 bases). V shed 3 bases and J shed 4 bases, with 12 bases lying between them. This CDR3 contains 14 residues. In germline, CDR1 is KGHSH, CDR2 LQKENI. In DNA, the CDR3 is TGTGCCAGCTCACCGGGGGGAGACAGCTATGGCTACACCTTC. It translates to CASSPGGDSYGYTF.

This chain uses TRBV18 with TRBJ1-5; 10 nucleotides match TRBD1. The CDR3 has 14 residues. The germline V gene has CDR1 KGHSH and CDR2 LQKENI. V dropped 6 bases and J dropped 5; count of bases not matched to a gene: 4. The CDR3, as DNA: TGTGCCAGCTCCGGGACAGGGGACGATCAGCCCCAGCATTTT. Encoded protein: CASSGTGDDQPQHF.

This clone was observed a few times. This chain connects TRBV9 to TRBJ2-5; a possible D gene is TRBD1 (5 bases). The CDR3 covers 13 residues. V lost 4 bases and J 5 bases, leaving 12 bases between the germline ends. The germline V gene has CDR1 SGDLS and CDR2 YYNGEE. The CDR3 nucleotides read TGTGCCAGCAGCCTTGGGCCAGGGGAGACCCAGTACTTC. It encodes CASSLGPGETQYF.

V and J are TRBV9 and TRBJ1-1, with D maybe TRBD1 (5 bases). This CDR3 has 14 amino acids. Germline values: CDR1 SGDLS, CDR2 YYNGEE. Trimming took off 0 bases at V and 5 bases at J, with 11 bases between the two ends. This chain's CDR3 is CASSVATAGTEAFF. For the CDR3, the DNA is TGTGCCAGCAGCGTAGCGACAGCTGGAACTGAAGCTTTCTTT. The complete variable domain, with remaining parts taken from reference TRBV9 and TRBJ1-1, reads DSGVTQTPKHLITATGQRVTLRCSPRSGDLSVYWYQQSLDQGLQFLIQYYNGEERAKGNILERFSAQQFPDLHSELNLSSLELGDSALYFCASSVATAGTEAFFGQGTRLTVV.

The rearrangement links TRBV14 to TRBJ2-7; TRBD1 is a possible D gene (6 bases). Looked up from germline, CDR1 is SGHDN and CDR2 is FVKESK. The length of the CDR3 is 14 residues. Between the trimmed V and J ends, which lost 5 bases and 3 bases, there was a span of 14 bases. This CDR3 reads CASSSHQGSYEQYF. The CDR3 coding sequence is TGTGCCAGCAGCAGCCACCAGGGGAGCTACGAGCAGTACTTC.

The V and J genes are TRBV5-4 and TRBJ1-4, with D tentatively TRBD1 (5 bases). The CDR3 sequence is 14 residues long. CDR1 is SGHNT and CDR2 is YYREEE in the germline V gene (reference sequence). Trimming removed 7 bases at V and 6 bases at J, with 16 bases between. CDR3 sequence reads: CASRGAPTDEKLFF. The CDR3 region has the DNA TGTGCCAGCCGCGGGGCTCCCACGGATGAAAAACTGTTTTTT.

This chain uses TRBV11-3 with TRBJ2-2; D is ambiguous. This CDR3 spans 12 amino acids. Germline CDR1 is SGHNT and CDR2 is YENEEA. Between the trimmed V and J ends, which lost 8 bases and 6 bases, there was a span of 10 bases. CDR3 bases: TGTGCCAGCCGTCTGTCTTCCGGGGAGCTGTTTTTT. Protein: CASRLSSGELFF.

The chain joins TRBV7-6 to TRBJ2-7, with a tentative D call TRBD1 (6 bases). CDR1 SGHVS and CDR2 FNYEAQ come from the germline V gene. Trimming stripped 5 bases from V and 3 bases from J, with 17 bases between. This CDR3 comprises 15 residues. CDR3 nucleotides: TGTGCCAGCAGCGCGGGTAGCTCAGGGGTCTACGAGCAGTACTTC. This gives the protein CASSAGSSGVYEQYF.

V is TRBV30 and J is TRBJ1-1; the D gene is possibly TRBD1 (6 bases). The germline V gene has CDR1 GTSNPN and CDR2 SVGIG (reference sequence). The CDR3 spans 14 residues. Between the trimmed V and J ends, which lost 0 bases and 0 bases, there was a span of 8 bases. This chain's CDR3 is CAWSVQGMNTEAFF. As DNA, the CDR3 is TGTGCCTGGAGTGTACAGGGAATGAACACTGAAGCTTTCTTT.

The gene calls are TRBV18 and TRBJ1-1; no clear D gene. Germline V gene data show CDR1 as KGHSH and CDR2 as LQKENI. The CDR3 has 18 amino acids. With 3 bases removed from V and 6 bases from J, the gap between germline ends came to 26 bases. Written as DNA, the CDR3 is TGTGCCAGCTCACCGACTACCCCCGGACCCATGATTCAGGCTGAAGCTTTCTTT. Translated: CASSPTTPGPMIQAEAFF. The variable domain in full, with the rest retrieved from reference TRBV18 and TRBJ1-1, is NAGVMQNPRHLVRRRGQEARLRCSPMKGHSHVYWYRQLPEEGLKFMVYLQKENIIDESGMPKERFSAEFPKEGPSILRIQQVVRGDSAAYFCASSPTTPGPMIQAEAFFGQGTRLTVV.

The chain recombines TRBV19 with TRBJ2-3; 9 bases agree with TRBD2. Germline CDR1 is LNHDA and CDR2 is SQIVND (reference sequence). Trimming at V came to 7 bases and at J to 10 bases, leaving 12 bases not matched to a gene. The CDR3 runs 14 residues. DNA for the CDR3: TGTGCCAGTAACCGGCGGGGGGGACAGATACCGCAGTATTTT. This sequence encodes CASNRRGGQIPQYF.

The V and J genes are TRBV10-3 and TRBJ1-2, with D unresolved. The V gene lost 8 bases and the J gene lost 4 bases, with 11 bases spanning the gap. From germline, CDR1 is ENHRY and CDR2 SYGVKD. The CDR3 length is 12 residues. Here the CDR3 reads CAIRNRRYGYTF. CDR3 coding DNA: TGTGCCATCCGTAACAGACGCTATGGCTACACCTTC.